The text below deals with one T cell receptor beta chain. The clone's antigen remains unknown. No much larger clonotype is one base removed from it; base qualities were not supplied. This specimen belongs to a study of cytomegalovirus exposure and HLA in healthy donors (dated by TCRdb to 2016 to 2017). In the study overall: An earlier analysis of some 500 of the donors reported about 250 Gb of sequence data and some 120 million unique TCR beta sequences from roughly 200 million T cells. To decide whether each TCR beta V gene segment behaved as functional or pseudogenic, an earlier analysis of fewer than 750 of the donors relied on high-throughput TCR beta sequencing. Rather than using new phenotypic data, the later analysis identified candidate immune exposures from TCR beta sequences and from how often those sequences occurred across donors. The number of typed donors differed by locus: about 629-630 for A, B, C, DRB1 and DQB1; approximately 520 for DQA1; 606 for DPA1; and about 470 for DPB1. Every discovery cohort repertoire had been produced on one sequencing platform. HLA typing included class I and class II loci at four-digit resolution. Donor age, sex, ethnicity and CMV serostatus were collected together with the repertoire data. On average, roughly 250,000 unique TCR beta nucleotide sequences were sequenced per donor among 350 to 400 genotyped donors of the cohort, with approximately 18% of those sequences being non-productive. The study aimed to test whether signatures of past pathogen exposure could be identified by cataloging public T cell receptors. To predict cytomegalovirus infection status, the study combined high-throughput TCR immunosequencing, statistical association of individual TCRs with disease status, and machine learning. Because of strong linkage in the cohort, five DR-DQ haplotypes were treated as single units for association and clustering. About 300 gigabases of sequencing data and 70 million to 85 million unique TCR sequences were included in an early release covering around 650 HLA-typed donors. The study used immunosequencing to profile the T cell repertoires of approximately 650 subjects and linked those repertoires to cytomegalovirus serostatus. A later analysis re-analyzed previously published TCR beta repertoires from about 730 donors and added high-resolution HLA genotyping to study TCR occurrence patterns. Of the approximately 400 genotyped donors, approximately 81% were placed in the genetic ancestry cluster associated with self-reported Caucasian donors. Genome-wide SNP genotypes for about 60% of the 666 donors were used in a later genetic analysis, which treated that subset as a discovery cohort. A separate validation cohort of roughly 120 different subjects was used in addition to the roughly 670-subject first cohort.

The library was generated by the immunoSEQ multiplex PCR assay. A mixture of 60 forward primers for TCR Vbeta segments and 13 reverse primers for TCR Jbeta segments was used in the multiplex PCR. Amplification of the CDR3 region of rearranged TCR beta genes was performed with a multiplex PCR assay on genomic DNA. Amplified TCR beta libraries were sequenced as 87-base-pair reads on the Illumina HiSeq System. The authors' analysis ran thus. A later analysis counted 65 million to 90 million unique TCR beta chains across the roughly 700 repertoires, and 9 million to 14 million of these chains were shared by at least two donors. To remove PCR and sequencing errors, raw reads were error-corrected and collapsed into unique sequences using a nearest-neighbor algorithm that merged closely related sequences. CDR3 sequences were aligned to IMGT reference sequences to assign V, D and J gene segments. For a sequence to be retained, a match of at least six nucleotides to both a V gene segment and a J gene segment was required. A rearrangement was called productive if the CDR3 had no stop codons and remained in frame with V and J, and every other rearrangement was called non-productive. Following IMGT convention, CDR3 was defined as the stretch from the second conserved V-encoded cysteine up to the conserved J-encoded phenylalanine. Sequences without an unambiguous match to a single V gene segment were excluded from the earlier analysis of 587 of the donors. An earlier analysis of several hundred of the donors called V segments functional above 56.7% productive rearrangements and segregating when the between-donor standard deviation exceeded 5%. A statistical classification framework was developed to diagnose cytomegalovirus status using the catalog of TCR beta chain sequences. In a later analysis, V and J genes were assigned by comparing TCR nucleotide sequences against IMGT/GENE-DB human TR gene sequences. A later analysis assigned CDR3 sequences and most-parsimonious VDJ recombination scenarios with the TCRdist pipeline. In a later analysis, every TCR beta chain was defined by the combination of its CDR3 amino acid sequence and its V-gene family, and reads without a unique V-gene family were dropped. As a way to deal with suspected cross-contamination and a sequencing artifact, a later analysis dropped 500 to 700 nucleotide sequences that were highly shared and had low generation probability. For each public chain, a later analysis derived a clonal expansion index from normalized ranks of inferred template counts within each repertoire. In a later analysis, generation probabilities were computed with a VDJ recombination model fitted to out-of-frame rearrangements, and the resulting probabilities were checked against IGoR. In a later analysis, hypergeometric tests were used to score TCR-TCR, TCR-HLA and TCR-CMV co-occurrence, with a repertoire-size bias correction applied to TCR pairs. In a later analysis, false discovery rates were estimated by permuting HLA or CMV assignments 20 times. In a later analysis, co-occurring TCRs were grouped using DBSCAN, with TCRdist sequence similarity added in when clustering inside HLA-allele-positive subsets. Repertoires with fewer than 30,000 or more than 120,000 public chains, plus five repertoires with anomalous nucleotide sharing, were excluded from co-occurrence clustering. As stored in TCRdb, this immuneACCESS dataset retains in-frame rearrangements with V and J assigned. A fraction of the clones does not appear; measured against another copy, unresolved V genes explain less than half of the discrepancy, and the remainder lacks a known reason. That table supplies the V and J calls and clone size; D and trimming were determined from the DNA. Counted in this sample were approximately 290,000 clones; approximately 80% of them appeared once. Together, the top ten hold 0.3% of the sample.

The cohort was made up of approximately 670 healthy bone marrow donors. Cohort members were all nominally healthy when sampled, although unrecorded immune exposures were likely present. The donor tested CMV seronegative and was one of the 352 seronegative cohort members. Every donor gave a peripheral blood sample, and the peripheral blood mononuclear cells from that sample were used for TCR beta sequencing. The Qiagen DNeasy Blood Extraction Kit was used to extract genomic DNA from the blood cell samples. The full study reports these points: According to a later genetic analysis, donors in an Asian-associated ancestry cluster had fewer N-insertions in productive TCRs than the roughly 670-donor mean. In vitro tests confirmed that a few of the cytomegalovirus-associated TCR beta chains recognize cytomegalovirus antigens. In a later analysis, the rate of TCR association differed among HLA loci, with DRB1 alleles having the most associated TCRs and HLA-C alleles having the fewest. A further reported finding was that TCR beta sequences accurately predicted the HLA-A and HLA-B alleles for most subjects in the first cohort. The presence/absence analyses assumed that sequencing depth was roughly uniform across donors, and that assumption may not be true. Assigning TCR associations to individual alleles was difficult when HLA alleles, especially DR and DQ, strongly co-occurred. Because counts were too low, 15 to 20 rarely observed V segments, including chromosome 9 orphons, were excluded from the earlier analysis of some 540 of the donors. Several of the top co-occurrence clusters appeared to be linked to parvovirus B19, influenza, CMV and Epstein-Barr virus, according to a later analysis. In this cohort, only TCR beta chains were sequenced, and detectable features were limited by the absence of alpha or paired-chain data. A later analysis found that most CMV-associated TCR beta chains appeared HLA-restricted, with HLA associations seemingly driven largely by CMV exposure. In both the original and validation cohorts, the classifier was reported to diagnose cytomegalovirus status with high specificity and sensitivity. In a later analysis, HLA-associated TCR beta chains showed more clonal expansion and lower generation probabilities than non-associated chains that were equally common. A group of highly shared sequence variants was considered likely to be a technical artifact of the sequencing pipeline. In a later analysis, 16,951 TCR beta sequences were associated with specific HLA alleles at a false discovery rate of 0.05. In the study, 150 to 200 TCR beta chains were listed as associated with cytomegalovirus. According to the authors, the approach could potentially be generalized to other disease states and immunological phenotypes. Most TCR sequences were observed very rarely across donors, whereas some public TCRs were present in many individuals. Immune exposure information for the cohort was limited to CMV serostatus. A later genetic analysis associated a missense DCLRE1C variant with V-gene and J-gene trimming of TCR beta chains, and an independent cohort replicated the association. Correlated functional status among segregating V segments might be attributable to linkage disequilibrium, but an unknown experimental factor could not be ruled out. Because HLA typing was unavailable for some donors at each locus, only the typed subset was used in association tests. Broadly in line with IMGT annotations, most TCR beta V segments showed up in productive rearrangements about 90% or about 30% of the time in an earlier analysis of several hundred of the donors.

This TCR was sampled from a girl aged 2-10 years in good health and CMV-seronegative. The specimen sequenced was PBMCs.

CDR3 sequence: CAWSVTIGSYEQYF. The nucleotide sequence is given as TGTGCCTGGAGTGTGACTATCGGCTCCTACGAGCAGTACTTC. The sequence is built from TRBV30 and TRBJ2-7, and possibly TRBD2, on 5 matching bases. Inclusive of the bounding cysteine and phenylalanine, the CDR3 is 14 residues long. Kept here is only the CDR3 DNA, which spans 42 bases and is read in frame from base 1. V is pared back by 0 bases and J by 0 bases, with 9 bases lying between the germline termini. For CDR1 and CDR2, the germline V gene (reference sequence) lists GTSNPN and SVGIG.